Listed here is a single T cell receptor beta chain. The data were produced by immunoSEQ multiplex PCR, yet TCRdb's version contains in-frame clones alone and is incomplete. Of over 65,000 clones in the sample, around 80% are singletons; the top ten hold 0.5% to 0.65%. The data stem from a study of OX40 agonist ivuxolimab in advanced cancers. Germline V gives CDR1 MDHEN, CDR2 SYDVKM. The CDR3 is 12 residues long. V was cut by 3 bases and J by 10 bases, with 12 bases left in between. This clonotype was obtained from an adult with an advanced solid tumor such as melanoma, head and neck, liver or kidney cancer. The input for sequencing was CD4+ or CD8+ T cells sorted from blood, taken in a trial of the OX40 agonist ivuxolimab. V gene TRBV28 combines with J gene TRBJ1-2; D ambiguous. CDR3 protein: CASSLGSLDYTF. CDR3 DNA sequence: TGTGCCAGCAGTTTGGGTAGTCTCGACTACACCTTC.